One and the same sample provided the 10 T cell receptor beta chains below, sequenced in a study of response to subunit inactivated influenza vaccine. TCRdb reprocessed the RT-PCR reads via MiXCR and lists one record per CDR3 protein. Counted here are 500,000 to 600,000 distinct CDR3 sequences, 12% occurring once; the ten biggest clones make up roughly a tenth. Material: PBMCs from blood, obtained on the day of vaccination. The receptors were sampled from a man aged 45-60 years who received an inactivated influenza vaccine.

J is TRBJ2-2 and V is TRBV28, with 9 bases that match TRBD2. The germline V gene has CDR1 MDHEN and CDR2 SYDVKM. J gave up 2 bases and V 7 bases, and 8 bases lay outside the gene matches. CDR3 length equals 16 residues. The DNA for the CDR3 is TGTGCCAGCACGGTTCTAGCGGGAACCAACACCGGGGAGCTGTTTTTT. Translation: CASTVLAGTNTGELFF.

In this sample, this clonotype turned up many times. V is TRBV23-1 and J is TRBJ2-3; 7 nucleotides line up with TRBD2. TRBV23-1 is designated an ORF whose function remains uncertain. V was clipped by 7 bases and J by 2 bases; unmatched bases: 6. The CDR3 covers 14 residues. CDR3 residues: CASTELAVTDTQYF. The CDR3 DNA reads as TGCGCCAGCACCGAGCTAGCGGTCACAGATACGCAGTATTTT.

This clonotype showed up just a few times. The CDR3 bases are TGTGCCAGCAGTTCGGGGTTTAACTATGGCTACACCTTC. Encoded protein: CASSSGFNYGYTF. The chain joins TRBV12-3 or TRBV12-4 to TRBJ1-2; D is uncertain. CDR3 length: 13 residues. V lost 4 bases and J lost 1, with 7 bases in between.

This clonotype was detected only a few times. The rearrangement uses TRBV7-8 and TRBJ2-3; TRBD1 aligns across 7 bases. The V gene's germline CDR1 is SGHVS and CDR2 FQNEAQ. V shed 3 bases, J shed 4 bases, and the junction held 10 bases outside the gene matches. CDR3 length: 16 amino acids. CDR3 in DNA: TGTGCCAGCAGCTTTGAGACAGGGACAGTTTCAGATACGCAGTATTTT. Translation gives CASSFETGTVSDTQYF.

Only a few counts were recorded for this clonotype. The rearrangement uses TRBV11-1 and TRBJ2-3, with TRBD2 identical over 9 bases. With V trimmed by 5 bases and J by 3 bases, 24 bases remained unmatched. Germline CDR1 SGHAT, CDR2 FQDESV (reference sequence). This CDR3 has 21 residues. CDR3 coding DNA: TGTGCCAGCAGCCGCGTCATTATTGGCGATTGGCGGGAGGGAAAAACAGATACGCAGTATTTT. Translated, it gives CASSRVIIGDWREGKTDTQYF.

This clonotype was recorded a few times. The CDR3 DNA follows: TGTGCCAGCAGCTCAACGGAGTACAATGAGCAGTTCTTC. Amino acids: CASSSTEYNEQFF. The rearrangement links TRBV7-7 to TRBJ2-1; D gene ambiguous. The germline gives CDR1 SSHAT, CDR2 FNYEAQ (reference sequence). The CDR3 spans 13 residues. V lost 4 bases and J 4 bases, leaving 8 bases between the germline ends.

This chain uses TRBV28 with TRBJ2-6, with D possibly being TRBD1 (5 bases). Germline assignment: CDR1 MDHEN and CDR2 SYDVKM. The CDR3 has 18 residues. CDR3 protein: CTRSLGVGDLSGANVLTF. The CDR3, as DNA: TGTACCCGCAGTTTAGGGGTTGGGGATCTCTCTGGGGCCAACGTCCTGACTTTC.

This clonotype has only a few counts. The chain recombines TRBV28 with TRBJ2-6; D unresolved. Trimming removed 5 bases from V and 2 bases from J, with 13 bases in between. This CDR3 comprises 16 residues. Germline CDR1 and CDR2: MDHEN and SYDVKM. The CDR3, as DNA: TGTGCCAGCAGTGTCGCATATGCTACTGGGGCCAACGTCCTGACTTTC. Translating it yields CASSVAYATGANVLTF.

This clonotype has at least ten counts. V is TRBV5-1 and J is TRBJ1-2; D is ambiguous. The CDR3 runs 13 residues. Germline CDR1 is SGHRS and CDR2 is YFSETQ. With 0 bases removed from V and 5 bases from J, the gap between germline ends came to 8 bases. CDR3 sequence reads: CASSLDWTYGYTF. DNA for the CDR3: TGCGCCAGCAGCTTGGATTGGACGTATGGCTACACCTTC. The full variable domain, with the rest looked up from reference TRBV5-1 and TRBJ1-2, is KAGVTQTPRYLIKTRGQQVTLSCSPISGHRSVSWYQQTPGQGLQFLFEYFSETQRNKGNFPGRFSGRQFSNSRSEMNVSTLELGDSALYLCASSLDWTYGYTFGSGTRLTVV.

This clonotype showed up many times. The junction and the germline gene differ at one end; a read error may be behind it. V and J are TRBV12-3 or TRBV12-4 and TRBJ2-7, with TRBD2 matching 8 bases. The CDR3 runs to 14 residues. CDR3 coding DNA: TGCGCCAGCAGCCTCGGGAGGGGCCCCTACGAGCAGTACTTC. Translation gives CASSLGRGPYEQYF.